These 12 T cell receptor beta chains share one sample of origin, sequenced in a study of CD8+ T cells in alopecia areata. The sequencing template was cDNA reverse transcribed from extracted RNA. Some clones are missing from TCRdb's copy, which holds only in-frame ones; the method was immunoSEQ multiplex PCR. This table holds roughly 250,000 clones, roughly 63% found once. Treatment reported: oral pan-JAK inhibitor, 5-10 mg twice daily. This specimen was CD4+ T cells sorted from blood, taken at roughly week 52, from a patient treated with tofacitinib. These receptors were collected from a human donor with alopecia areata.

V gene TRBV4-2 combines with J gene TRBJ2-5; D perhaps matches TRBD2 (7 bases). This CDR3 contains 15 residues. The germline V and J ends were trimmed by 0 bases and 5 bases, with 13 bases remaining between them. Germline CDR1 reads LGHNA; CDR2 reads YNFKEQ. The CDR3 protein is CASSQDGGALETQYF. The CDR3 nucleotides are TGTGCCAGCAGCCAAGATGGGGGGGCCTTGGAGACCCAGTACTTC.

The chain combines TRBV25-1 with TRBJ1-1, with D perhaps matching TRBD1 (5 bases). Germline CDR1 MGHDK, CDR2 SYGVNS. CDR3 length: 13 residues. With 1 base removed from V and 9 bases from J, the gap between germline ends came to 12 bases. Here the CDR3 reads CASSEFGGGKAFF. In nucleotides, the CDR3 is TGTGCCAGCAGTGAATTTGGGGGAGGGAAAGCTTTCTTT. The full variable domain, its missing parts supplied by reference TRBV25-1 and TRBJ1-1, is EADIYQTPRYLVIGTGKKITLECSQTMGHDKMYWYQQDPGMELHLIHYSYGVNSTEKGDLSSESTVSRIRTEHFPLTLESARPSHTSQYLCASSEFGGGKAFFGQGTRLTVV.

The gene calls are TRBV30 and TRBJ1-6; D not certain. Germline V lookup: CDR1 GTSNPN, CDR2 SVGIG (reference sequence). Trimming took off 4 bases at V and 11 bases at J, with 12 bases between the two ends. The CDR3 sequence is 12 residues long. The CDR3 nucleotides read TGTGCCTGGAACATAGGGATTCCACCCCTCCACTTT. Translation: CAWNIGIPPLHF. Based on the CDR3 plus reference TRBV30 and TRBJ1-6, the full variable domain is SQTIHQWPATLVQPVGSPLSLECTVEGTSNPNLYWYRQAAGRGLQLLFYSVGIGQISSEVPQNLSASRPQDRQFILSSKKLLLSDSGFYLCAWNIGIPPLHFGNGTRLTVT.

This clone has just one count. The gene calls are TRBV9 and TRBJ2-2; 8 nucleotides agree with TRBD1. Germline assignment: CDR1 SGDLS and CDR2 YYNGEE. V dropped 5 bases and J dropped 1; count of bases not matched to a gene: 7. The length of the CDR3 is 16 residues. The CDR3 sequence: CASSYKGTGNTGELFF. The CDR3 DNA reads TGTGCCAGCAGTTACAAGGGGACAGGGAACACCGGGGAGCTGTTTTTT. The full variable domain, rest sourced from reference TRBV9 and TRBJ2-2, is DSGVTQTPKHLITATGQRVTLRCSPRSGDLSVYWYQQSLDQGLQFLIQYYNGEERAKGNILERFSAQQFPDLHSELNLSSLELGDSALYFCASSYKGTGNTGELFFGEGSRLTVL.

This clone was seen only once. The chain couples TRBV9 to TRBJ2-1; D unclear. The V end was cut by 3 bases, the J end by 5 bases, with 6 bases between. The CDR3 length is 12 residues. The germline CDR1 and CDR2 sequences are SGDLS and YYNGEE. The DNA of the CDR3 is TGTGCCAGCAGCGCGGCCCACAATGAGCAGTTCTTC. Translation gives CASSAAHNEQFF.

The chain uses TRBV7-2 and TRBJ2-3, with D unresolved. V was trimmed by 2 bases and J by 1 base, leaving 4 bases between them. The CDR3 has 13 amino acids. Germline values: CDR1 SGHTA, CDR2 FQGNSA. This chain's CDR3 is CASSLQGTDTQYF. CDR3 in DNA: TGTGCCAGCAGCTTACAGGGCACAGATACGCAGTATTTT.

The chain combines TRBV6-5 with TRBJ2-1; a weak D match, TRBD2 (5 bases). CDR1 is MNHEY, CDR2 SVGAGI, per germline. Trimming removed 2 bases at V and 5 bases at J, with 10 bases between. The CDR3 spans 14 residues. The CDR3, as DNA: TGTGCCAGCAGTTACCCAAGCGGAAACAATGAGCAGTTCTTC. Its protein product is CASSYPSGNNEQFF.

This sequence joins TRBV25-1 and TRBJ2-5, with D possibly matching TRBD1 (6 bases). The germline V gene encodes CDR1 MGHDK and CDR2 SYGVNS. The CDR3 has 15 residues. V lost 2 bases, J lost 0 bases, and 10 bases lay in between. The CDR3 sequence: CASSERGHYQETQYF. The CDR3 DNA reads TGTGCCAGCAGTGAACGGGGACACTACCAAGAGACCCAGTACTTC.

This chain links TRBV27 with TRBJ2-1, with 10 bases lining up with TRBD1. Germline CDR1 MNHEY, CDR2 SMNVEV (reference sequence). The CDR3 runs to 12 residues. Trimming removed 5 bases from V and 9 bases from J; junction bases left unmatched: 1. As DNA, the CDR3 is TGTGCCAGCAGTAGGACAGGGGGTGAGCAGTTCTTC. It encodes CASSRTGGEQFF.

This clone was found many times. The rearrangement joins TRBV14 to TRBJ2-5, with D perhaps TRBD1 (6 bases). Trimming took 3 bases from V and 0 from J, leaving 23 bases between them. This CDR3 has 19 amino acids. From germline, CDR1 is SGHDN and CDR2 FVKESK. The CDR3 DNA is TGTGCCAGCAGCCATACAGGACAGAGACTACAATTGTACCAAGAGACCCAGTACTTC. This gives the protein CASSHTGQRLQLYQETQYF.

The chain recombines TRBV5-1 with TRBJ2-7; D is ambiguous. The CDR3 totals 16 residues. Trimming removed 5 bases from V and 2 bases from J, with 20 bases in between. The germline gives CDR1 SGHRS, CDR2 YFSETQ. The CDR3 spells CASSLRGRTVTYEQYF. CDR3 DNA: TGCGCCAGCAGTTTAAGAGGACGGACCGTAACCTACGAGCAGTACTTC.

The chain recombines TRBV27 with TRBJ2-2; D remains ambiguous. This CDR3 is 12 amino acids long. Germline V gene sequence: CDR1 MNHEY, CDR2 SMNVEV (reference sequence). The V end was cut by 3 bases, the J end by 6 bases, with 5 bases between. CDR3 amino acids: CASSFQAGELFF. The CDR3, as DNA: TGTGCCAGCAGTTTTCAGGCCGGGGAGCTGTTTTTT.